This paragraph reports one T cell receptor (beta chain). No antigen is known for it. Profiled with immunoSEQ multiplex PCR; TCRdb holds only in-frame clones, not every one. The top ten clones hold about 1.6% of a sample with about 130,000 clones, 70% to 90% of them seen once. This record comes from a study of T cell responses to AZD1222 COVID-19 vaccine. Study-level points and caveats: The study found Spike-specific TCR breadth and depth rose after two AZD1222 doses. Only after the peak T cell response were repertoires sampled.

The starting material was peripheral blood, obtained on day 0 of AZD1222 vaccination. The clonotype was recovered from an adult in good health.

CDR3 DNA: TGTGCCAGCAGCATTCGGCACTACGAGCAGTACTTC. It codes for CASSIRHYEQYF. This chain uses TRBV11-3 with TRBJ2-7; D gene unclear. The germline CDR1 and CDR2 sequences are SGHNT and YENEEA. The CDR3 is 12 amino acids. Trimming cost V 5 bases and J 3 bases, with 8 bases left between them.